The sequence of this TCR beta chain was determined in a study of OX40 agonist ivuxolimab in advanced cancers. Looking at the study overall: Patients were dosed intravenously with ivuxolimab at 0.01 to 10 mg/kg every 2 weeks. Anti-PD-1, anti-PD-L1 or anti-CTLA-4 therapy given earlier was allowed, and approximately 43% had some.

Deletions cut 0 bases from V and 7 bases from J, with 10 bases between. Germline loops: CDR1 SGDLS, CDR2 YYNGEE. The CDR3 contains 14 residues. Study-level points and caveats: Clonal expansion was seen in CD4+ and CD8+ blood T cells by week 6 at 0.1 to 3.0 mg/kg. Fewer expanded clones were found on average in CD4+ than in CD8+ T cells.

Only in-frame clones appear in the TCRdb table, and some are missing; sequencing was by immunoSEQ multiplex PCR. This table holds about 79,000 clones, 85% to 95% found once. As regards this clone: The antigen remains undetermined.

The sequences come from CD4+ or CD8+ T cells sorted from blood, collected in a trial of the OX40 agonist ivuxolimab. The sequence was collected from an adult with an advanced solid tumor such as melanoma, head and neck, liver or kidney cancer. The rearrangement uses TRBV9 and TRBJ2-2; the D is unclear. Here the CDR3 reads CASSVVTHSGELFF. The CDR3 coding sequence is TGTGCCAGCAGCGTAGTGACCCACAGCGGGGAGCTGTTTTTT.